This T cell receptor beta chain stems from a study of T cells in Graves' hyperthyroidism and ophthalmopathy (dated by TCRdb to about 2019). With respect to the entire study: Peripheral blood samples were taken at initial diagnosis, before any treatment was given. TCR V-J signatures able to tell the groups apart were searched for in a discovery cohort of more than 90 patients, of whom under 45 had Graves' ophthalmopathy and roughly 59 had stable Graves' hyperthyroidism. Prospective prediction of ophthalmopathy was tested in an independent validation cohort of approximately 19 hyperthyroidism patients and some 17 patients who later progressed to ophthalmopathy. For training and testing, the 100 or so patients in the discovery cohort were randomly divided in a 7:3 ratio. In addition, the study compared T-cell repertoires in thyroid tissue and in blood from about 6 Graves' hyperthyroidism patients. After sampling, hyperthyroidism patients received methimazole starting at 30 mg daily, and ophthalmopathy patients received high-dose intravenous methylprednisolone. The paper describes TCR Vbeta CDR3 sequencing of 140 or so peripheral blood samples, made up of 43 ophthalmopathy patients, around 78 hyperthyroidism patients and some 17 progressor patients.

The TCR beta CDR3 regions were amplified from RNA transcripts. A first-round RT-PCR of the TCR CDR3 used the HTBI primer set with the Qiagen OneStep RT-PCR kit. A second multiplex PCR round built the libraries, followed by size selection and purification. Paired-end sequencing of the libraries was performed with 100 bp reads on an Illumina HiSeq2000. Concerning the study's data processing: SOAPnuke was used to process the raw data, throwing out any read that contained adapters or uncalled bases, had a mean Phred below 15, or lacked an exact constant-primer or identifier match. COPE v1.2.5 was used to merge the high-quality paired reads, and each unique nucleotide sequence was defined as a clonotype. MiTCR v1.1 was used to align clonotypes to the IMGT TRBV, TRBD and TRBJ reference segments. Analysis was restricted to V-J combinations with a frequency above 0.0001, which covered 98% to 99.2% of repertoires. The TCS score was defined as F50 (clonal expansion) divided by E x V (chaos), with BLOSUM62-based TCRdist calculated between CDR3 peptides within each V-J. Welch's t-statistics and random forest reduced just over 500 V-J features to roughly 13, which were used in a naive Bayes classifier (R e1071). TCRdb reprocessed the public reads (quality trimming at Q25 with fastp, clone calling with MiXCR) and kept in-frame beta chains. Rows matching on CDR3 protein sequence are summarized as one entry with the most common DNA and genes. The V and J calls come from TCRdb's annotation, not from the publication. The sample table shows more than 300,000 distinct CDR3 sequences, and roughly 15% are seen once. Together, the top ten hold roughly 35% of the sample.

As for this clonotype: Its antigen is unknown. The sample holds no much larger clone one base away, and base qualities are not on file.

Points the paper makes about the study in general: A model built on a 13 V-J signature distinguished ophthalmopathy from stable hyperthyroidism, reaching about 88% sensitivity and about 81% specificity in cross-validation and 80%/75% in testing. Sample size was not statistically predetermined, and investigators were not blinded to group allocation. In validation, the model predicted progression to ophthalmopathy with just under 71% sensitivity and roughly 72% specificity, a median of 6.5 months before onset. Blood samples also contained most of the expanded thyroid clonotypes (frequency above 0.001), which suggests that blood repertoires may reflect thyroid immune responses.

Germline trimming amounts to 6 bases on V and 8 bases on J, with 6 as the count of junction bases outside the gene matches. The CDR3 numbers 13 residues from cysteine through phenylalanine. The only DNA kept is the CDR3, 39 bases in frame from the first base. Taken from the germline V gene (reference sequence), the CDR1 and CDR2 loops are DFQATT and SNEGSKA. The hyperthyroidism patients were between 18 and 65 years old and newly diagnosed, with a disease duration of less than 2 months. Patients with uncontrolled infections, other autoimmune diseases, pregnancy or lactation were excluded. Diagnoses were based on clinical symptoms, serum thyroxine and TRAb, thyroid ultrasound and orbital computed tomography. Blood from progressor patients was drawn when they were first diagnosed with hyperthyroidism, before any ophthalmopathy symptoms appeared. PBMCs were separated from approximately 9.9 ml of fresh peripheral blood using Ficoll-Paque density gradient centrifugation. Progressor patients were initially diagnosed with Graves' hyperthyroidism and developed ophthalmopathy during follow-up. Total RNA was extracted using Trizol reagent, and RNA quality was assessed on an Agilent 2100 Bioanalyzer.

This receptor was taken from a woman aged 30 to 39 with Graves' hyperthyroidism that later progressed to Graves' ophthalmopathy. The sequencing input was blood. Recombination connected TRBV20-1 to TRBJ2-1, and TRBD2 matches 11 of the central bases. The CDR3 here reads CSAELAGAYEQFF. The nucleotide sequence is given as TGCAGTGCCGAACTAGCGGGAGCCTATGAGCAGTTCTTC.